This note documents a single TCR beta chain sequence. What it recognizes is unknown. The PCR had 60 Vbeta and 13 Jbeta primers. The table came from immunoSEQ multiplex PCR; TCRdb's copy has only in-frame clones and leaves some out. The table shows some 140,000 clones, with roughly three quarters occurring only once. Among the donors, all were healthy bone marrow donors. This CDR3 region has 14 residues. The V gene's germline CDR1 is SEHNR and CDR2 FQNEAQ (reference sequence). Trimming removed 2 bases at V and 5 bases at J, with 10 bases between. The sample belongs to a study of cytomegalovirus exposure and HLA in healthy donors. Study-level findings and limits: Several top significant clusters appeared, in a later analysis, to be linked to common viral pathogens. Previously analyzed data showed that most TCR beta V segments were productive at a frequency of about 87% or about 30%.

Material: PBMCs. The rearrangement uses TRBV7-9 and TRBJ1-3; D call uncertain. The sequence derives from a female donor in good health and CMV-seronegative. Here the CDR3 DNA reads TGTGCCAGCAGCTTACTTCGCCAGAGAAACACCATATATTTT. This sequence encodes CASSLLRQRNTIYF.